This TCR beta chain appears in the sequencing data of a study of T-cell reconstitution after alpha-beta-depleted transplantation in children. In this sample, this clonotype turned up a few times. What it recognizes is unknown. Study-level results: Some patients showed high day-60 TCRbeta diversity, which derived from surviving recipient T cells and thymic progenitors.

The CDR3 covers 14 residues. Per the germline V gene, CDR1 is ENHRY and CDR2 is SYGVKD. Deletions cut 10 bases from V and 7 bases from J, with 19 bases between. Construction of the TCRbeta library involved unique molecular identifiers. TCRdb reprocessed the PCR reads via MiXCR and lists one record per CDR3 protein. The table has around 420,000 distinct CDR3 sequences, roughly 17% seen once. This chain uses TRBV10-3 with TRBJ2-2; no definite D call. The source material was PBMCs, mostly from graft donor cells, sampled 360 days after TCRalphabeta/CD19-depleted stem cell transplant. The TCR was taken from a boy under three years old who had a stem cell transplant for Wiskott-Aldrich syndrome, so the T cells may come from the graft donor. In nucleotides, the CDR3 is TGTGCCACCAGGCCCCCTACTAATGTCGGGGAGCTGTTTTTT. Translating gives CATRPPTNVGELFF.